This paragraph reports one T cell receptor (beta chain). CDR1 and CDR2 (germline): SGHRS, YFSETQ. Trimming cost V 0 bases and J 4 bases, with 4 bases left between them. The CDR3 consists of 13 residues. This sample is drawn from a study of blood T cell repertoires in COVID-19. The repertoire was sequenced with immunoSEQ multiplex PCR; TCRdb's copy has only in-frame clones and lacks some. The data show roughly 100,000 clones, with roughly 84% seen just once and about 6.3% held by the top ten. This clonotype was sampled from a human donor in a cohort sampled during active COVID-19. The sequencing sample was made of peripheral blood. This chain links TRBV5-1 with TRBJ2-2; D not certain. The CDR3, as DNA: TGCGCCAGCAGCTTGGCGGGCACCGGGGAGCTGTTTTTT. It translates to CASSLAGTGELFF.